These 28 T cell receptor beta chains were all obtained from the same sample, sequenced in a study of blood T cells in healthy people across ages. The second PCR ran about 6 to 11 cycles with a sample-barcoded 5' primer and J-beta primers. Via MiXCR, TCRdb re-called the 5' RACE reads, giving one row per CDR3 protein. The sample comprises some 760,000 distinct CDR3 sequences, 20% to 25% of which are singletons, and just under 9.5% rests with the top ten. In addition, the sample was reused for a study of T cells of mothers and their children.

Source material: blood. These receptors originate from a boy younger than 18 in good health.

This clonotype was detected only a few times. The rearrangement joins TRBV29-1 to TRBJ1-2; D is undetermined. The CDR3 has 10 residues. V shed 7 bases and J shed 4 bases, with 7 bases lying between them. Per the germline V gene, CDR1 is SQVTM and CDR2 is ANQGSEA. Here the CDR3 DNA reads TGCAGCGCTCTTGCCTATGGCTACACCTTC. Protein sequence: CSALAYGYTF.

This clonotype has just a few counts. The chain uses TRBV15 and TRBJ2-1, with unresolved D. The CDR3 has 14 amino acids. Germline V CDR1 and CDR2: LNHNV, YYDKDF (reference sequence). Trimming pared 1 base from V and 3 bases from J, leaving 7 bases between. The CDR3, as DNA: TGTGCCACCAGCAGAGCAGATTTCTACAATGAGCAGTTCTTC. Encoded protein: CATSRADFYNEQFF.

This clonotype occurred a few times. This sequence joins TRBV20-1 and TRBJ2-1; no definite D call. The CDR3 spans 11 residues. Looked up from germline, CDR1 is DFQATT and CDR2 is SNEGSKA (reference sequence). Trimming cost V 5 bases and J 2 bases, with 4 bases left between them. Here the CDR3 DNA reads TGCAGTGCTCCCGCCTACAATGAGCAGTTCTTC. This encodes CSAPAYNEQFF.

The J gene is TRBJ2-3, the V gene TRBV7-9; 7 bases line up with TRBD2. There are 14 residues in the CDR3. V lost 7 bases to trimming and J lost 2 bases; unmatched junction nucleotides: 6. Per the germline V gene, CDR1 is SEHNR and CDR2 is FQNEAQ (reference sequence). The CDR3 coding sequence is TGTGCCAGCAACCGGGGAGGGACCACAGATACGCAGTATTTT. Its translation: CASNRGGTTDTQYF. The entire variable domain, with the rest obtained from reference TRBV7-9 and TRBJ2-3, is as follows: DTGVSQNPRHKITKRGQNVTFRCDPISEHNRLYWYRQTLGQGPEFLTYFQNEAQLEKSRLLSDRFSAERPKGSFSTLEIQRTEQGDSAMYLCASNRGGTTDTQYFGPGTRLTVL.

The gene calls are TRBV7-2 and TRBJ2-3, with 14 bases lining up with TRBD2. V lost 5 bases and J lost 5; bases outside the gene matches: 3. Germline CDR1 reads SGHTA; CDR2 reads FQGNSA. The CDR3 runs 15 residues. CDR3 sequence (DNA): TGTGCCAGCAGCGAGGGACTAGCGGGAGAAGATACGCAGTATTTT. This sequence encodes CASSEGLAGEDTQYF.

To note about this clonotype: One end of the junction does not line up with germline, which may come from a read error. V usage is TRBV20-1 and J usage is TRBJ2-3; D possibly corresponds to TRBD1 (5 bases). The CDR3 is made up of 15 amino acids. Looked up from germline, CDR1 is DFQATT and CDR2 is SNEGSKA (reference sequence). The CDR3 region is CSARDVGASTDTQYF. CDR3 DNA sequence: TGCAGCGCTAGAGATGTAGGGGCTAGCACAGATACGCAGTATTTT.

In its sample, this clonotype was seen a few times. The V gene is TRBV2, the J gene TRBJ2-1; D unresolved. The V gene lost 3 bases and the J gene lost 0 bases, with 9 bases spanning the gap. CDR1 is SNHLY and CDR2 is FYNNEI in the germline V gene. There are 15 residues in the CDR3. The CDR3 loop reads CASSDGPSSYNEQFF. For the CDR3, the DNA is TGTGCCAGCAGTGATGGCCCGAGCTCCTACAATGAGCAGTTCTTC.

J is TRBJ2-7 and V is TRBV27; possibly TRBD2 for D (7 bases). The V and J ends lost 6 bases and 3 bases respectively, with 21 bases between them. Germline V gives CDR1 MNHEY, CDR2 SMNVEV (reference sequence). The CDR3 is 16 amino acids. This CDR3 is CASRAGGLGGFYEQYF. DNA of the CDR3: TGTGCCAGCAGGGCCGGCGGACTAGGGGGTTTCTACGAGCAGTACTTC.

This clonotype came up many times. The chain links TRBV7-9 to TRBJ2-7; weak D call: TRBD2 (5 bases). CDR3 length: 12 residues. V gave up 6 bases and J gave up 4 bases, with 10 bases separating them. Germline V gives CDR1 SEHNR, CDR2 FQNEAQ (reference sequence). The CDR3 reads CASSLTGYEQYF. The CDR3 region has the DNA TGTGCCAGCAGTTTGACGGGGTACGAGCAGTACTTC.

A few counts support this clonotype. V gene TRBV5-6 combines with J gene TRBJ2-7, with D perhaps matching TRBD1 (5 bases). There are 16 residues in the CDR3. Germline CDR1 SGHDT, CDR2 YYEEEE. Trimming removed 1 base at V and 3 bases at J, with 17 bases between. Here the CDR3 DNA reads TGTGCCAGCAGCTTGAGGTTCGACAGATTACTCTACGAGCAGTACTTC. As protein: CASSLRFDRLLYEQYF.

The chain recombines TRBV7-2 with TRBJ2-5; D gene uncertain. There are 13 residues in the CDR3. Germline V gene lookup returns CDR1 SGHTA and CDR2 FQGNSA. The V end was cut by 3 bases, the J end by 6 bases, with 11 bases between. The CDR3 coding sequence is TGTGCCAGCAGCTTGGATCTCACAAAGACCCAGTACTTC. As protein: CASSLDLTKTQYF. Full variable domain (outside the CDR3, taken from reference TRBV7-2 and TRBJ2-5): GAGVSQSPSNKVTEKGKDVELRCDPISGHTALYWYRQSLGQGLEFLIYFQGNSAPDKSGLPSDRFSAERTGGSVSTLTIQRTQQEDSAVYLCASSLDLTKTQYFGPGTRLLVL.

The chain combines TRBV2 with TRBJ2-5, with TRBD2 identical over 8 bases. Germline V gene sequence: CDR1 SNHLY, CDR2 FYNNEI. V was clipped by 7 bases and J by 5 bases; unmatched bases: 6. This CDR3 region has 13 residues. This CDR3 reads CASTIAGRETQYF. The DNA of the CDR3 is TGTGCCAGCACCATAGCGGGGCGGGAGACCCAGTACTTC.

The chain uses TRBV15 and TRBJ2-5, with TRBD2 as a possible D gene (6 bases). CDR3 length equals 14 residues. Germline-derived CDR1 and CDR2 are LNHNV and YYDKDF (reference sequence). V was pared by 1 base and J by 7 bases, with 13 bases between. The CDR3 DNA is TGTGCCACCAGCAGAGGAGCGGGTATGGGGACCCAGTACTTC. Amino acid sequence: CATSRGAGMGTQYF.

V is TRBV13 and J is TRBJ2-3; D gene unclear. The V and J ends lost 5 bases and 3 bases respectively, with 12 bases between them. This CDR3 region has 14 residues. The germline V gene encodes CDR1 PRHDT and CDR2 FYEKMQ (reference sequence). In DNA form, the CDR3 reads TGTGCCAGCAGCACAGTAGATGGGACAGATACGCAGTATTTT. Its translation is CASSTVDGTDTQYF.

This sequence joins TRBV27 and TRBJ2-7; 7 positions agree with TRBD1. V lost 2 bases, J lost 4 bases, and 8 bases stayed unmatched. The CDR3 runs 15 residues. In germline, CDR1 is MNHEY, CDR2 SMNVEV (reference sequence). The CDR3 bases are TGTGCCAGCAGTTTAAAGGCAGGGGGTTTTTACGAGCAGTACTTC. This encodes CASSLKAGGFYEQYF.

This chain links TRBV7-2 with TRBJ2-3; 7 bases fit TRBD2. The CDR3 has 16 amino acids. Germline lookup yields CDR1 SGHTA and CDR2 FQGNSA. Trimming cost V 1 base and J 2 bases; bases outside gene matches: 6. CDR3 in amino acids: CASSLGSGISTDTQYF. The CDR3 DNA follows: TGTGCCAGCAGCTTAGGGAGCGGGATTTCCACAGATACGCAGTATTTT.

This clonotype was detected only a few times. The gene calls are TRBV12-3 or TRBV12-4 and TRBJ1-1; tentative D call: TRBD1 (5 bases). The CDR3 has 15 amino acids. The V end lost 6 bases, the J end lost 0 bases, and 14 bases lay between the germline ends. Here the CDR3 DNA reads TGTGCCAGCAGCCGACTGACAGTGATGAACACTGAAGCTTTCTTT. Protein: CASSRLTVMNTEAFF.

This clonotype was seen more than once but under ten times. The V call is TRBV7-3, the J call TRBJ1-1, with a weak D call TRBD1 (5 bases). CDR1 SGHTA and CDR2 FQGTGA come from the germline V gene. The ends were cut back, 1 base at V and 6 bases at J, with 9 bases in the middle. CDR3 size: 13 residues. CDR3 in amino acids: CASSLILGAEAFF. The CDR3 region has the DNA TGTGCCAGCAGCTTAATATTAGGGGCTGAAGCTTTCTTT.

The chain recombines TRBV14 with TRBJ2-6; 7 bases agree with TRBD1. Germline CDR1 and CDR2: SGHDN and FVKESK. J was trimmed by 2 bases and V by 4 bases; bases with no gene match: 5. The CDR3 has 16 amino acids. The CDR3 coding sequence is TGTGCCAGCAGCCTACGCGGACAGGCTGGGGCCAACGTCCTGACTTTC. Protein product: CASSLRGQAGANVLTF.

This clonotype turned up a few times. The V call is TRBV11-2, the J call TRBJ2-1; D is perhaps TRBD2 (5 bases). This CDR3 has 13 amino acids. In germline, CDR1 is SGHAT, CDR2 FQNNGV. The V gene lost 10 bases and the J gene lost 4 bases, with 14 bases spanning the gap. As DNA, the CDR3 is TGTGCCACCGGTCAGGACTCATACAATGAGCAGTTCTTC. Amino acid sequence: CATGQDSYNEQFF.

The chain has TRBV12-3 or TRBV12-4 and TRBJ2-5; D possibly corresponds to TRBD1 (5 bases). Matching the DNA end better, TRBJ2-7 makes the J call doubtful. The length of the CDR3 is 13 residues. The CDR3 sequence: CASSFQGAREQYF. In DNA, the CDR3 is TGTGCCAGCAGTTTTCAGGGTGCGCGCGAGCAGTACTTC.

The V call is TRBV6-2 or TRBV6-3, the J call TRBJ2-3, with D possibly matching TRBD2 (6 bases). The CDR3 sequence is 13 residues long. V was shortened by 8 bases and J by 5 bases, with 14 bases between the two germline ends. CDR1 is MNHEY and CDR2 is SVGEGT in the germline V gene. The CDR3 DNA sequence: TGTGCCAGCTCGGAGGGGTATAGAGATACGCAGTATTTT. Translating it yields CASSEGYRDTQYF.

This chain links TRBV27 with TRBJ2-7; 10 bases match TRBD1. The V gene's germline CDR1 is MNHEY and CDR2 SMNVEV (reference sequence). The V gene end was trimmed by 6 bases and the J gene end by 3 bases; junction bases not matched to a gene: 14. The CDR3 is made up of 17 amino acids. CDR3 sequence reads: CASRALSGTGDLYEQYF. In nucleotides, the CDR3 is TGTGCCAGCAGGGCACTCTCAGGGACAGGGGACCTCTACGAGCAGTACTTC.

In this sample, this clonotype turned up a few times. The chain recombines TRBV3-1 with TRBJ1-2, with a tentative D call TRBD1 (5 bases). V lost 3 bases and J lost 3, with 11 bases in between. The length of the CDR3 is 14 residues. CDR1 and CDR2 (germline): LGHDT, YNNKEL (reference sequence). CDR3 residues: CASSHGLGDYGYTF. The DNA for the CDR3 is TGTGCCAGCAGCCACGGCCTAGGGGACTATGGCTACACCTTC.

This clonotype was detected only a few times. V usage is TRBV25-1 and J usage is TRBJ2-1; 9 bases are shared with TRBD1. The length of the CDR3 is 17 residues. In germline, CDR1 is MGHDK, CDR2 SYGVNS. The V segment lost 0 bases and the J segment 6 bases; nucleotides outside the gene matches: 9. The CDR3 sequence is CASSEYFADRGFNEQFF. In DNA, the CDR3 is TGTGCCAGCAGTGAATACTTCGCCGACAGGGGGTTCAATGAGCAGTTCTTC.

In its sample, this clonotype was seen a few times. The J gene is TRBJ2-4, the V gene TRBV7-2, with D tentatively TRBD1 (6 bases). Germline loops: CDR1 SGHTA, CDR2 FQGNSA. The V end lost 4 bases, the J end lost 2 bases, and 12 bases lay between the germline ends. The CDR3 is 15 amino acids. DNA for the CDR3: TGTGCCAGCAGCTCCGACAGGAACCCCAAAAACATTCAGTACTTC. Protein sequence: CASSSDRNPKNIQYF.

This clonotype was detected many times. The chain carries TRBV27 and TRBJ1-3; D is unclear. The CDR3 length is 14 residues. Looked up from germline, CDR1 is MNHEY and CDR2 is SMNVEV (reference sequence). Trimming removed 3 bases from V and 0 bases from J, with 6 bases in between. The CDR3 sequence: CASSLGYSGNTIYF. CDR3 DNA: TGTGCCAGCAGTTTGGGATACTCTGGAAACACCATATATTTT.

This clonotype came up many times. The rearrangement uses TRBV4-1 and TRBJ2-7; TRBD2 is a possible D gene (6 bases). Trimming took 0 bases from V and 0 from J, leaving 15 bases between them. The CDR3 runs 17 residues. Germline CDR1 reads MGHRA; CDR2 reads YSYEKL. CDR3 sequence (DNA): TGCGCCAGCAGCCAAGATACTGGGACTTCAACCTCCTACGAGCAGTACTTC. Amino acid sequence: CASSQDTGTSTSYEQYF.